This T cell receptor (beta chain) was sequenced in a study of blood T cell repertoires in COVID-19 (dated by TCRdb to between 2020 and 2021). For the study in its entirety: Samples covering the acute and convalescent phases of COVID-19 were provided by collaborators in the United States, Italy and Spain. The prospective study material was composed of cDNA or gDNA derived from T cells, B-cell-depleted T cells, or PBMCs. The dataset comprised deeply sampled blood TCRbeta repertoires from subjects exposed to, actively infected with, or recovered from COVID-19. A freely available public database, intended as a resource for researchers studying the immune response to SARS-CoV-2, is where the repertoires were released. Samples came from the ongoing ImmuneRACE study (first 160 participants) plus 1,254 subjects from 6 global collaborators. A de-identified subject ID, COVID-19 status, age in years and sex were almost always included in the sample metadata. HLA class I and class II types, where available, came from metadata supplied by the sample provider rather than from assay-based typing.

Per the germline V gene, MDHEN is the CDR1 and SYDVKM is the CDR2. The CDR3 holds 17 amino acids from the cysteine to the phenylalanine. Of the read, only the CDR3 DNA is kept; its 51 bases are in frame from base 1. At the junction V is shortened by 3 bases and J by 10 bases; bases outside the gene matches: 16. Whole blood was collected in K2EDTA tubes by collaborating institutions according to the institutions' own protocols. For TCRbeta analysis, collaborators shipped samples in one of three forms: frozen whole blood, isolated PBMCs, or DNA extracted from either of those sample types. With regard to this clone: Its target antigen remains unknown. No base quality values were provided; no much bigger clone lies one nucleotide off.

The immunoSEQ Assay, a bias-controlled multiplex PCR, was used to amplify TCRbeta CDR3 regions from genomic DNA. As for the original processing: The number of nucleated cells in each sample was estimated by amplification of reference gene primers within the assay. Sequence reads were collapsed and filtered to measure the absolute abundance of every unique TCRbeta CDR3 rearrangement. For each sample, productive Simpson clonality was calculated as the square root of Simpson's diversity index across productive rearrangements. TCRdb holds this immuneACCESS table with in-frame rearrangements only. Some clones are missing; in checked studies, unresolved V genes explain under half, and the rest has no known cause. D and trimming were read from the DNA, whereas the V and J calls and clone size are those reported in that table. Counted in this sample were roughly 100,000 clones; roughly 84% of them appeared once. The leading ten clones occupy 6.2% of the sample.

Results the study describes overall, beyond this receptor: Clinical and demographic metadata were provided uncurated, with the amount varying by source and participant.

The sequence derives from a human donor in a cohort sampled during active COVID-19. Sequencing input: peripheral blood. The chain is made from TRBV28 and TRBJ2-1; TRBD2 aligns with 9 central bases. Here the CDR3 is given as CASSFILRGRAGPEQFF. The nucleotides are TGTGCCAGCAGTTTCATTCTACGCGGGAGGGCCGGTCCGGAGCAGTTCTTC.